This T cell receptor beta chain was sequenced in a study of a mutant IDH1 vaccine in newly diagnosed glioma. This clone has only one observation. Its antigen remains unknown. Method: immunoSEQ multiplex PCR; TCRdb's copy keeps in-frame clones and lacks some. The sample yields about 56,000 clones, roughly 75% seen once. Time point of the sample: week 47, end of study. A single vaccine dose contained 300 ug of mutant IDH1 20-mer peptide, and topical imiquimod was used with it. Here the sequenced sample was PBMCs, taken from a glioma patient whose treatment included an IDH1 peptide vaccine. This receptor was obtained from a man in his forties or fifties with glioma.

The CDR3: CASSIAPGQGGEQYF. Written as DNA, the CDR3 is TGTGCCAGTAGTATTGCGCCGGGACAGGGTGGGGAGCAGTACTTC. J is TRBJ2-7 and V is TRBV19; 9 bases agree with TRBD1. CDR1 LNHDA and CDR2 SQIVND come from the germline V gene (reference sequence). This CDR3 has 15 amino acids. Unmatched junction bases numbered 10, after V lost 3 bases and J lost 7 bases.